A few counts support the clone carrying this T cell receptor beta chain. A read error may account for a junction end that differs from germline. This CDR3 spans 17 amino acids. The germline V gene encodes CDR1 LGHDT and CDR2 YNNKEL (reference sequence). One entry per CDR3 protein results from TCRdb running MiXCR on the RT-PCR reads. The profile shows a few hundred thousand distinct CDR3 sequences, around 40% of them singletons. The entry originates in a study of patients and donors after allogeneic stem cell transplantation. The chain recombines TRBV3-1 with TRBJ2-7, with 7 bases identical to TRBD2. This receptor was obtained from a human donor who was either an allogeneic HSCT recipient or a stem cell or donor lymphocyte infusion donor (not recorded which). It is not recorded whose cells these are; they may come from a transplant donor. Sequencing was done on a sample of blood, either unsorted or a sorted T cell fraction (not recorded which). In nucleotides, the CDR3 is TGTGCCAGCAGCCAAGATCAGTATACGGGGGGATTACGAGAGCTGTACTTC. It codes for CASSQDQYTGGLRELYF.